These 21 T cell receptor beta chains share one sample of origin, sequenced in a study of blood T cell repertoires in COVID-19. Generated by immunoSEQ multiplex PCR, the TCRdb table keeps only in-frame clones and is missing some. Of some 30,000 clones in the sample, around 90% were seen once. Material for sequencing was peripheral blood. Receptors were obtained from a human donor in a cohort sampled during active COVID-19.

This clone has only a few counts. The gene calls are TRBV5-1 and TRBJ2-2, with D possibly TRBD2 on 7 matching bases. The germline V gene encodes CDR1 SGHRS and CDR2 YFSETQ. This CDR3 spans 15 amino acids. V was pared by 4 bases and J by 2 bases, with 12 bases between. The CDR3 sequence is CASSAGATNTGELFF. The CDR3 coding sequence is TGCGCCAGCAGCGCGGGGGCCACCAACACCGGGGAGCTGTTTTTT.

V is TRBV7-9 and J is TRBJ2-3; 9 positions agree with TRBD2. Germline V gene lookup returns CDR1 SEHNR and CDR2 FQNEAQ (reference sequence). CDR3 length equals 18 residues. With 5 bases clipped from V and 0 bases from J, the junction kept 12 bases outside the gene matches. The CDR3 spells CASSQQRGASLSTDTQYF. CDR3 DNA sequence: TGTGCCAGCAGCCAGCAGCGGGGGGCCTCATTAAGCACAGATACGCAGTATTTT.

The chain couples TRBV19 to TRBJ2-7; possibly TRBD1 for D (6 bases). CDR3 length equals 15 residues. CDR1 and CDR2 from the germline V gene are LNHDA and SQIVND (reference sequence). The V gene lost 3 bases and the J gene lost 2 bases, with 14 bases spanning the gap. This chain's CDR3 is CASSMGGQLTYEQYF. CDR3 coding DNA: TGTGCCAGTAGTATGGGCGGACAGTTGACCTACGAGCAGTACTTC.

The rearrangement links TRBV5-4 to TRBJ2-3, with a tentative D call TRBD2 (6 bases). The germline gives CDR1 SGHNT, CDR2 YYREEE (reference sequence). V gave up 5 bases and J gave up 5 bases, with 15 bases separating them. The CDR3 consists of 14 residues. In nucleotides, the CDR3 is TGTGCCAGCAGGCGGGACTCCTGGGGAGATACGCAGTATTTT. Protein product: CASRRDSWGDTQYF. The full variable domain, with the rest looked up from reference TRBV5-4 and TRBJ2-3, is ETGVTQSPTHLIKTRGQQVTLRCSSQSGHNTVSWYQQALGQGPQFIFQYYREEENGRGNFPPRFSGLQFPNYSSELNVNALELDDSALYLCASRRDSWGDTQYFGPGTRLTVL.

The rearrangement uses TRBV5-3 and TRBJ1-1, with D hard to call. TRBV5-3 is noted as an ORF with a role that remains uncertain. The CDR3 sequence is 14 residues long. Trimming left V 4 bases short and J 5 bases short, with 15 bases between. The CDR3 region is CARSPRSYGTEAFF. CDR3 bases: TGTGCCAGAAGCCCACGGAGTTACGGAACTGAAGCTTTCTTT.

V is TRBV5-1 and J is TRBJ2-3; 9 bases are shared with TRBD1. This CDR3 is built from 15 residues. The V gene's germline CDR1 is SGHRS and CDR2 YFSETQ. V lost 3 bases and J lost 5; bases outside the gene matches: 7. CDR3 DNA sequence: TGCGCCAGCAGCTGGTCCGGACAGGGGAGAGATACGCAGTATTTT. Amino acid sequence: CASSWSGQGRDTQYF.

J is TRBJ2-3 and V is TRBV5-8, with D unclear. Germline V CDR1 and CDR2: SGHTS, YDEGEE. Trimming pared 0 bases from V and 8 bases from J, leaving 13 bases between. This CDR3 contains 14 residues. This chain's CDR3 is CASSLGQSRRTQYF. The CDR3 coding sequence is TGTGCCAGCAGCTTGGGACAATCCCGCCGTACGCAGTATTTT.

The V call is TRBV25-1, the J call TRBJ2-7; 7 positions agree with TRBD1. This CDR3 spans 14 amino acids. V shed 5 bases and J 4 bases; nucleotides not matched to a gene: 8. Germline-derived CDR1 and CDR2 are MGHDK and SYGVNS. The CDR3 coding sequence is TGTGCCAGCAGTAACCCGGGACAGCATTACGAGCAGTACTTC. Amino acid sequence: CASSNPGQHYEQYF.

The chain employs TRBV18 and TRBJ1-4; 8 nucleotides align to TRBD1. This CDR3 is built from 13 residues. After removal of 3 bases from V and 6 bases from J, the junction contained 0 bases not matched to a gene. Germline CDR1 and CDR2: KGHSH and LQKENI. CDR3 amino acids: CASSPGQDEKLFF. In DNA form, the CDR3 reads TGTGCCAGCTCACCGGGACAGGATGAAAAACTGTTTTTT.

The CDR3 protein is CASSIAGVSTDTQYF. CDR3 nucleotides: TGTGCCAGTAGTATCGCGGGGGTAAGCACAGATACGCAGTATTTT. The V gene is TRBV19, the J gene TRBJ2-3, with 7 bases identical to TRBD2. Germline values: CDR1 LNHDA, CDR2 SQIVND (reference sequence). The CDR3 is made up of 15 amino acids. V trimming: 3 bases; J trimming: 0 bases; junction bases outside the gene matches: 3.

The chain employs TRBV3-1 (or the pseudogene TRBV3-2) and TRBJ1-6; 7 nucleotides align to TRBD1. Losses at the gene ends were 1 base for V and 4 bases for J; bases not matched to a gene: 10. The CDR3 loop spans 18 amino acids. In germline, CDR1 is LGHDT, CDR2 YNNKEL (reference sequence). Written as DNA, the CDR3 is TGTGCCAGCAGCCAAGGGCCTATCGGGACAGCTTATAATTCACCCCTCCACTTT. Encoded protein: CASSQGPIGTAYNSPLHF.

The chain has TRBV15 and TRBJ1-1, with 10 bases matching TRBD1. Per the germline V gene, CDR1 is LNHNV and CDR2 is YYDKDF (reference sequence). V was clipped by 2 bases and J by 7 bases; unmatched bases: 25. The CDR3 is 21 residues long. The CDR3 here is CATSRNPRDRGLTSPTFEAFF. CDR3 DNA sequence: TGTGCCACCAGCAGAAACCCTCGGGACAGGGGACTAACTTCACCAACGTTTGAAGCTTTCTTT.

The V gene is TRBV19, the J gene TRBJ1-5; 11 bases agree with TRBD1. J was trimmed by 0 bases and V by 5 bases; bases with no gene match: 21. CDR1 and CDR2 from the germline V gene are LNHDA and SQIVND (reference sequence). The CDR3 runs to 22 residues. The CDR3 DNA is TGTGCCAGTAGTCCTACTACCCGTTTTCGAGGACAGGGGGCGGATAGCAATCAGCCCCAGCATTTT. Translation gives CASSPTTRFRGQGADSNQPQHF. The whole variable domain, filled in from reference TRBV19 and TRBJ1-5, reads DGGITQSPKYLFRKEGQNVTLSCEQNLNHDAMYWYRQDPGQGLRLIYYSQIVNDFQKGDIAEGYSVSREKKESFPLTVTSAQKNPTAFYLCASSPTTRFRGQGADSNQPQHFGDGTRLSIL.

This clone came up once. V is TRBV7-2 and J is TRBJ2-7, with TRBD2 as a possible D gene (5 bases). Germline CDR1 is SGHTA and CDR2 is FQGNSA. The V end lost 5 bases, the J end lost 5 bases, and 10 bases lay between the germline ends. This CDR3 contains 12 residues. CDR3 coding DNA: TGTGCCAGCAGCCCTACTAGTGACGAGCAGTACTTC. As protein: CASSPTSDEQYF.

The chain couples TRBV7-2 to TRBJ1-1, with 7 bases identical to TRBD1. The CDR3 runs to 16 residues. J was trimmed by 3 bases and V by 6 bases; bases with no gene match: 13. CDR1 and CDR2 from the germline V gene are SGHTA and FQGNSA. CDR3 sequence (DNA): TGTGCCAGCAGGCCCCCCCGATCTGACAGGGACACTGAAGCTTTCTTT. Amino acid sequence: CASRPPRSDRDTEAFF.

V gene TRBV7-9 combines with J gene TRBJ2-3; D is ambiguous. In germline, CDR1 is SEHNR, CDR2 FQNEAQ (reference sequence). Deletions cut 5 bases from V and 2 bases from J, with 11 bases between. The CDR3 runs 14 residues. The CDR3 spells CASSIREYTDTQYF. CDR3 bases: TGTGCCAGCAGCATAAGAGAATACACAGATACGCAGTATTTT. Full variable domain (remainder filled in from reference TRBV7-9 and TRBJ2-3): DTGVSQNPRHKITKRGQNVTFRCDPISEHNRLYWYRQTLGQGPEFLTYFQNEAQLEKSRLLSDRFSAERPKGSFSTLEIQRTEQGDSAMYLCASSIREYTDTQYFGPGTRLTVL.

This chain connects TRBV18 to TRBJ1-3; no definite D call. This CDR3 is 14 amino acids long. CDR1 and CDR2 from the germline V gene are KGHSH and LQKENI. V was trimmed by 2 bases and J by 1 base, leaving 6 bases between them. CDR3 in DNA: TGTGCCAGCTCACCATCGACATCTGGAAACACCATATATTTT. Translated, it gives CASSPSTSGNTIYF.

The chain joins TRBV7-9 to TRBJ2-1, with D maybe TRBD1 (6 bases). V lost 4 bases to trimming and J lost 7 bases, with 14 bases between them. Looked up from germline, CDR1 is SEHNR and CDR2 is FQNEAQ (reference sequence). The CDR3 consists of 14 residues. CDR3: CASSSMGAGNEQFF. DNA of the CDR3: TGTGCCAGCAGCTCTATGGGGGCCGGGAATGAGCAGTTCTTC.

J is TRBJ2-5 and V is TRBV18; D is unresolved. Germline V gene data show CDR1 as KGHSH and CDR2 as LQKENI. The CDR3 is 13 amino acids. V lost 6 bases and J 6 bases, leaving 14 bases between the germline ends. This chain's CDR3 is CASSDSYEKTQYF. The CDR3 region has the DNA TGTGCCAGCTCTGACTCGTACGAAAAGACCCAGTACTTC.

This clone was seen just once. The rearrangement uses TRBV5-1 and TRBJ1-1; D unresolved. The ends were cut back, 1 base at V and 4 bases at J, with 14 bases in the middle. Per germline, CDR1 SGHRS and CDR2 YFSETQ. The CDR3 loop spans 15 amino acids. The CDR3 loop is CASSLLAESGTEAFF. The CDR3 DNA sequence: TGCGCCAGCAGCTTGCTGGCCGAGTCGGGCACTGAAGCTTTCTTT.

V and J are TRBV14 and TRBJ2-3; 8 bases are shared with TRBD2. The ends lost 5 bases at V and 6 bases at J; junction bases unmatched: 10. Per germline, CDR1 SGHDN and CDR2 FVKESK. The CDR3 spans 15 residues. The CDR3 protein is CASSFFSGTGDTQYF. CDR3 DNA: TGTGCCAGCAGCTTCTTTAGCGGGACGGGGGATACGCAGTATTTT.